One sample yielded the 28 T cell receptor beta chains listed below, sequenced in a study of blood T cell repertoires in COVID-19. Data came from immunoSEQ multiplex PCR; TCRdb stores just in-frame clones and leaves some out. The sample holds roughly 160,000 clones, 80% to 90% seen once. The sample was peripheral blood. The receptors were sampled from a woman in her seventies who had recovered from COVID-19.

The rearrangement joins TRBV18 to TRBJ1-4; perhaps TRBD1 as D (6 bases). Per the germline V gene, CDR1 is KGHSH and CDR2 is LQKENI. V gave up 3 bases and J gave up 4 bases, with 9 bases separating them. The CDR3 is made up of 14 amino acids. CDR3 region: CASSPSGDNEKLFF. The CDR3 nucleotides read TGTGCCAGCTCACCCTCAGGGGATAATGAAAAACTGTTTTTT.

The J gene is TRBJ1-4, the V gene TRBV2, with 9 bases fitting TRBD1. V was clipped by 7 bases and J by 5 bases; unmatched bases: 5. Germline V gives CDR1 SNHLY, CDR2 FYNNEI. The CDR3 totals 14 residues. DNA for the CDR3: TGTGCCAGCACCGAAGACAGGGGGAATGAAAAACTGTTTTTT. Its protein product is CASTEDRGNEKLFF.

This chain connects TRBV9 to TRBJ2-1; 8 bases are shared with TRBD2. The ends lost 4 bases at V and 9 bases at J; junction bases unmatched: 15. CDR1 and CDR2 from the germline V gene are SGDLS and YYNGEE. This CDR3 has 16 residues. CDR3 residues: CASSSPGLARGGEQFF. The CDR3 nucleotides read TGTGCCAGCAGCTCCCCAGGACTAGCCCGGGGGGGTGAGCAGTTCTTC. The full variable domain, rest sourced from reference TRBV9 and TRBJ2-1, is DSGVTQTPKHLITATGQRVTLRCSPRSGDLSVYWYQQSLDQGLQFLIQYYNGEERAKGNILERFSAQQFPDLHSELNLSSLELGDSALYFCASSSPGLARGGEQFFGPGTRLTVL.

The CDR3, as DNA: TGTGCCAGCAGCTTTGAGGGGGTTGGCTACACCTTC. Translated: CASSFEGVGYTF. V and J are TRBV5-8 and TRBJ1-2; a weak D match, TRBD1 (6 bases). Germline CDR1 and CDR2: SGHTS and YDEGEE. The V end lost 2 bases, the J end lost 7 bases, and 9 bases lay between the germline ends. The CDR3 extends over 12 amino acids.

CDR3 amino acids: CASSLDGRAPPEQFF. The CDR3 nucleotides are TGCGCCAGCAGCTTGGACGGGAGGGCCCCACCCGAGCAGTTCTTC. The chain employs TRBV5-1 and TRBJ2-1, with 8 nucleotides matching TRBD2. This CDR3 contains 15 residues. CDR1 SGHRS and CDR2 YFSETQ come from the germline V gene. V shed 0 bases, J shed 10 bases, and the junction held 9 bases outside the gene matches. The whole variable domain, filled in from reference TRBV5-1 and TRBJ2-1, reads KAGVTQTPRYLIKTRGQQVTLSCSPISGHRSVSWYQQTPGQGLQFLFEYFSETQRNKGNFPGRFSGRQFSNSRSEMNVSTLELGDSALYLCASSLDGRAPPEQFFGPGTRLTVL.

The genes are TRBV27 and TRBJ2-1; D possibly corresponds to TRBD2 (6 bases). The CDR3 covers 15 residues. The germline V gene encodes CDR1 MNHEY and CDR2 SMNVEV (reference sequence). V lost 1 base to trimming and J lost 5 bases, with 12 bases between them. The CDR3 region has the DNA TGTGCCAGCAGTTTATTCGGGAGTGGCGACAATGAGCAGTTCTTC. Amino acids: CASSLFGSGDNEQFF.

V is TRBV19 and J is TRBJ2-1, with TRBD1 matching 9 bases. Germline loops: CDR1 LNHDA, CDR2 SQIVND (reference sequence). The CDR3 has 14 amino acids. Trimming removed 6 bases from V and 5 bases from J; junction bases left unmatched: 5. CDR3 in amino acids: CASRDRGTDNEQFF. Here the CDR3 DNA reads TGTGCCAGTAGGGACAGGGGCACCGACAATGAGCAGTTCTTC.

The chain recombines TRBV5-4 with TRBJ2-7, with 8 bases lining up with TRBD2. The CDR3 runs 14 residues. V lost 4 bases and J lost 2; bases outside the gene matches: 5. From germline, CDR1 is SGHNT and CDR2 YYREEE (reference sequence). CDR3 residues: CASSPTGGPYEQYF. For the CDR3, the DNA is TGTGCCAGCAGCCCCACGGGGGGGCCCTACGAGCAGTACTTC.

The table lists this clone with a count of one. V gene TRBV18 combines with J gene TRBJ1-2; 8 positions match TRBD1. The CDR3 spans 14 residues. Trimming removed 6 bases from V and 3 bases from J; junction bases left unmatched: 6. Germline assignment: CDR1 KGHSH and CDR2 LQKENI. The CDR3 loop reads CASSPTGAYYGYTF. The CDR3 nucleotides are TGTGCCAGCTCCCCGACAGGGGCGTACTATGGCTACACCTTC.

The J gene is TRBJ2-7, the V gene TRBV6-6; 7 nucleotides match TRBD2. The V gene end was trimmed by 6 bases and the J gene end by 7 bases; junction bases not matched to a gene: 12. Germline CDR1 reads MNHNY; CDR2 reads SVGAGI (reference sequence). The CDR3 has 14 amino acids. The CDR3 sequence: CASSPRAGAREQYF. The CDR3 DNA reads as TGTGCCAGCAGCCCCCGGGCGGGAGCTCGTGAGCAGTACTTC.

The chain employs TRBV15 and TRBJ1-5, with 7 positions matching TRBD1. This CDR3 has 15 amino acids. From germline, CDR1 is LNHNV and CDR2 YYDKDF (reference sequence). V dropped 3 bases and J dropped 6; count of bases not matched to a gene: 8. The CDR3: CATSSMKGAGQPQHF. As DNA, the CDR3 is TGTGCCACCAGCAGCATGAAGGGGGCTGGTCAGCCCCAGCATTTT.

The V and J genes are TRBV10-3 and TRBJ2-2; 8 positions match TRBD1. J lost 5 bases, V lost 8 bases, and 10 bases had no gene match. CDR3 length equals 15 residues. CDR1 is ENHRY and CDR2 is SYGVKD in the germline V gene. CDR3 amino acids: CAISMDRDRTGELFF. CDR3 nucleotides: TGTGCCATCTCTATGGACAGGGATCGGACCGGGGAGCTGTTTTTT.

The chain uses TRBV5-1 and TRBJ2-5, with D possibly TRBD1 on 6 matching bases. The CDR3 length is 16 residues. The germline V gene encodes CDR1 SGHRS and CDR2 YFSETQ. With 0 bases removed from V and 2 bases from J, the gap between germline ends came to 14 bases. Here the CDR3 reads CASSLGWGRVQETQYF. In DNA, the CDR3 is TGCGCCAGCAGCTTGGGCTGGGGGCGGGTACAAGAGACCCAGTACTTC.

This rearrangement joins TRBV18 to TRBJ2-1; 8 bases agree with TRBD2. This CDR3 contains 15 residues. J was trimmed by 8 bases and V by 3 bases; bases with no gene match: 9. Germline V lookup: CDR1 KGHSH, CDR2 LQKENI. The CDR3 protein is CASSPPSGGRDEQFF. The CDR3 nucleotides read TGTGCCAGCTCACCCCCGAGCGGGGGTCGGGATGAGCAGTTCTTC.

The genes are TRBV28 and TRBJ2-3; D ambiguous. The CDR3 covers 14 residues. V lost 2 bases to trimming and J lost 4 bases, with 10 bases between them. Germline assignment: CDR1 MDHEN and CDR2 SYDVKM. CDR3 residues: CASSLLLRADTQYF. The CDR3 coding sequence is TGTGCCAGCAGTTTACTGTTGCGTGCAGATACGCAGTATTTT.

The chain couples TRBV2 to TRBJ2-7; TRBD1 matches at 10 bases. Germline assignment: CDR1 SNHLY and CDR2 FYNNEI. Germline trimming cut 11 bases from V and 9 bases from J; bases unmatched to any gene: 13. The CDR3 runs to 13 residues. In nucleotides, the CDR3 is TGTGCCGGCTCGGACAGGGGGTCCCTAGCGCAGTACTTC. Translation: CAGSDRGSLAQYF.

This chain joins TRBV7-7 and TRBJ2-3; 8 bases are a match to TRBD2. CDR1 is SSHAT and CDR2 is FNYEAQ in the germline V gene (reference sequence). V lost 1 base and J lost 6; bases outside the gene matches: 15. CDR3 length equals 18 residues. Here the CDR3 reads CASSLGGHSGTTMDTQYF. Here the CDR3 DNA reads TGTGCCAGCAGCTTAGGAGGTCATAGCGGGACGACCATGGATACGCAGTATTTT.

The chain carries TRBV3-1 (or the pseudogene TRBV3-2) and TRBJ1-1, with 7 bases lining up with TRBD1. V shed 4 bases and J 10 bases; nucleotides not matched to a gene: 9. The CDR3 has 13 residues. Germline V gives CDR1 LGHDT, CDR2 YNNKEL (reference sequence). CDR3 region: CASSPGQPGGAFF. In DNA form, the CDR3 reads TGTGCCAGCAGCCCGGGACAGCCCGGGGGAGCTTTCTTT.

This clone was recorded only once. V is TRBV6-1 and J is TRBJ2-5, with a possible D match to TRBD1 (6 bases). V lost 4 bases and J lost 1, with 16 bases in between. Germline CDR1 MNHNS, CDR2 SASEGT. The CDR3 consists of 16 residues. This CDR3 reads CASSGWSAGAQETQYF. The CDR3 nucleotides are TGTGCCAGCAGTGGGTGGTCGGCAGGGGCCCAAGAGACCCAGTACTTC.

The gene calls are TRBV18 and TRBJ1-2, with D maybe TRBD1 (6 bases). CDR1 is KGHSH and CDR2 is LQKENI in the germline V gene. The CDR3 consists of 14 residues. Between the trimmed V and J ends, which lost 2 bases and 6 bases, there was a span of 13 bases. The CDR3 here is CASSPSRGADGYTF. The CDR3 DNA reads TGTGCCAGCTCACCATCCCGGGGGGCGGATGGCTACACCTTC.

The genes are TRBV19 and TRBJ1-2; tentative D call: TRBD1 (6 bases). The V and J ends lost 4 bases and 4 bases respectively, with 10 bases between them. The germline V gene encodes CDR1 LNHDA and CDR2 SQIVND (reference sequence). The CDR3 has 13 amino acids. Here the CDR3 DNA reads TGTGCCAGTAGTAAGGACAGCAGCTATGGCTACACCTTC. The encoded protein is CASSKDSSYGYTF.

V gene TRBV4-1 combines with J gene TRBJ1-1, with 7 bases that match TRBD1. Germline values: CDR1 MGHRA, CDR2 YSYEKL. The ends lost 0 bases at V and 1 base at J; junction bases unmatched: 11. The CDR3 sequence is 18 residues long. The DNA for the CDR3 is TGCGCCAGCAGCCAAGATACGCCCCAGGGGGGCCCGAACACTGAAGCTTTCTTT. Translating gives CASSQDTPQGGPNTEAFF.

The V and J genes are TRBV5-1 and TRBJ2-6; D unclear. The germline V gene has CDR1 SGHRS and CDR2 YFSETQ. The CDR3 has 17 amino acids. V was clipped by 2 bases and J by 0 bases, with 12 bases between them. The CDR3 nucleotides read TGCGCCAGCAGCTTTTTGGGCAGCAGCTCTGGGGCCAACGTCCTGACTTTC. Amino acid sequence: CASSFLGSSSGANVLTF.

This sequence joins TRBV7-3 and TRBJ2-1; D gene ambiguous. There are 15 residues in the CDR3. V lost 5 bases and J lost 0, with 11 bases in between. The germline gives CDR1 SGHTA, CDR2 FQGTGA. The CDR3 loop reads CASSPLPSSYNEQFF. DNA for the CDR3: TGTGCCAGCAGCCCTCTTCCTAGCTCCTACAATGAGCAGTTCTTC.

The gene calls are TRBV3-1 (or the pseudogene TRBV3-2) and TRBJ2-3, with TRBD2 as a possible D gene (5 bases). The length of the CDR3 is 16 residues. V shed 3 bases and J shed 9 bases, with 22 bases lying between them. Per the germline V gene, CDR1 is LGHDT and CDR2 is YNNKEL (reference sequence). CDR3 nucleotide sequence: TGTGCCAGCAGCCATACTGCAGGACGGGGTATCACGACGCAGTATTTT. Its translation is CASSHTAGRGITTQYF.

The genes are TRBV5-1 and TRBJ2-7; TRBD1 aligns across 8 bases. The germline gives CDR1 SGHRS, CDR2 YFSETQ. V gave up 0 bases and J gave up 5 bases; unmatched junction bases: 10. The CDR3 extends over 16 amino acids. CDR3 DNA: TGCGCCAGCAGCTTGGCTCCCCGGACAGGGTCGGACGAGCAGTACTTC. This codes for CASSLAPRTGSDEQYF.

The chain uses TRBV6-4 and TRBJ1-1, with D tentatively TRBD1 (5 bases). Germline V gene sequence: CDR1 MRHNA, CDR2 SNTAGT. Trimming shortened V by 1 base and J by 8 bases, and 17 bases separated the two germline ends. CDR3 length: 15 amino acids. The CDR3 coding sequence is TGTGCCAGCAGTGACTGGGGCAGGGTCGAAAAGGAAGCTTTCTTT. It translates to CASSDWGRVEKEAFF.

V usage is TRBV7-2 and J usage is TRBJ2-4; 13 nucleotides align to TRBD2. CDR1 and CDR2 (germline): SGHTA, FQGNSA. The CDR3 covers 16 residues. V trimming: 0 bases; J trimming: 12 bases; junction bases outside the gene matches: 8. The CDR3 nucleotides read TGTGCCAGCAGCTTAGCGGTGGGACTAGCGGGAACGCATCAGTACTTC. Its translation: CASSLAVGLAGTHQYF.